This T cell receptor beta chain was recorded in a study of type 1 regulatory T cells. As for the study in general: This in vitro CD4 product, T-allo10, is enriched for Tr1 cells and alloantigen-specific.

Each CDR3 protein is one row after TCRdb ran MiXCR on the reads. Of under 30,000 distinct CDR3 sequences listed, approximately 44% are singletons. CDR1 DFQATT and CDR2 SNEGSKA come from the germline V gene (reference sequence). This CDR3 has 14 residues. V dropped 0 bases and J dropped 5 bases, with 13 bases sitting between them. This clonotype has just a few counts. Its antigen remains unidentified. The rearrangement links TRBV20-1 to TRBJ2-5; maybe TRBD2 (6 bases). The sample consisted of cultured T cells, either the whole culture or a sorted T cell fraction (not recorded which). The TCR was taken from a human donor in good health. The CDR3 DNA reads TGCAGTGCTAGAGATCAGGAGGGGACGGAGACCCAGTACTTC. Protein: CSARDQEGTETQYF.